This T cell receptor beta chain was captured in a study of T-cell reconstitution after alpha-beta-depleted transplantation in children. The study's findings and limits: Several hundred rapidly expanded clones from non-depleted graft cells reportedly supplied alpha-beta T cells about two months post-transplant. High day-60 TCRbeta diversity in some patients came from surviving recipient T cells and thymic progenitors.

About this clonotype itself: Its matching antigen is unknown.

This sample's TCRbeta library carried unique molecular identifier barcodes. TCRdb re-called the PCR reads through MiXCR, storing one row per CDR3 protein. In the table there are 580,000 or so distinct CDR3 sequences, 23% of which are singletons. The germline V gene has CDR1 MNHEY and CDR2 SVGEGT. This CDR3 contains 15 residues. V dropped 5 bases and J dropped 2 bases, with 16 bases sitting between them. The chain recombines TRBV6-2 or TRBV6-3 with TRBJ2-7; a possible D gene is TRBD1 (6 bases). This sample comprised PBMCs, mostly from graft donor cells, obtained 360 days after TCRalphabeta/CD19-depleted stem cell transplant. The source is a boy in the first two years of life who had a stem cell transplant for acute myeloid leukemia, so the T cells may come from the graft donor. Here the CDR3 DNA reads TGTGCCAGCAGTACCCCGGGACAAGGTACCTACGAGCAGTACTTC. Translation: CASSTPGQGTYEQYF.